This passage covers 26 T cell receptor beta chains from one sample sequenced in a study of cytomegalovirus exposure and HLA in healthy donors. Primers for the PCR totalled 60 Vbeta and 13 Jbeta. The protocol was immunoSEQ multiplex PCR, while the TCRdb copy is restricted to in-frame clones and leaves out a portion. The sample holds approximately 140,000 clones, about 75% seen once. Sequencing used PBMCs. The receptors were gathered from a man aged 18 to 30 in good health and CMV-seronegative.

CDR3 DNA sequence: TGTGCCAGCAGTGGGGCGGACAGGGTAAATGAGCAGTTCTTC. It specifies CASSGADRVNEQFF. The chain carries TRBV6-4 and TRBJ2-1; 8 bases agree with TRBD1. The CDR3 runs 14 residues. Per the germline V gene, CDR1 is MRHNA and CDR2 is SNTAGT. With 4 bases clipped from V and 7 bases from J, the junction kept 6 bases outside the gene matches.

This clone has only a few counts. The chain employs TRBV5-1 and TRBJ2-7, with 12 bases matching TRBD1. Germline V gene lookup returns CDR1 SGHRS and CDR2 YFSETQ. This CDR3 comprises 15 residues. J gave up 9 bases and V 4 bases, and 11 bases lay outside the gene matches. The CDR3 bases are TGCGCCAGCAGCCTGGGGACAGGGGGCATCTCTGGGCAGTACTTC. Protein: CASSLGTGGISGQYF.

This clone was recorded a few times. The genes are TRBV6-5 and TRBJ2-1, with 12 bases that match TRBD2. This CDR3 region has 16 residues. Looked up from germline, CDR1 is MNHEY and CDR2 is SVGAGI. Losses at the gene ends were 0 bases for V and 12 bases for J; bases not matched to a gene: 9. Here the CDR3 reads CASSYSWTSGIEGQFF. The CDR3 bases are TGTGCCAGCAGTTACTCGTGGACTAGCGGGATTGAAGGGCAGTTCTTC.

CDR3 in amino acids: CASSSRDRGAYNEQFF. CDR3 in DNA: TGTGCCAGCAGCTCACGGGACAGGGGGGCTTACAATGAGCAGTTCTTC. The rearrangement links TRBV5-4 to TRBJ2-1, with 11 bases aligning to TRBD1. J was trimmed by 4 bases and V by 3 bases; bases with no gene match: 6. Germline CDR1 is SGHNT and CDR2 is YYREEE (reference sequence). The CDR3 runs to 16 residues.

The V and J genes are TRBV28 and TRBJ2-3; 9 bases are a match to TRBD1. CDR1 MDHEN and CDR2 SYDVKM come from the germline V gene. The CDR3 spans 17 residues. Trimming removed 6 bases from V and 0 bases from J; junction bases left unmatched: 10. CDR3 coding DNA: TGTGCCAGCAGCCCAACCCGGGACAGGGAAAGCACAGATACGCAGTATTTT. This translates into CASSPTRDRESTDTQYF.

This clone appeared a few times. The chain recombines TRBV5-1 with TRBJ1-5; no firm D call. V was shortened by 0 bases and J by 4 bases, with 14 bases between the two germline ends. Germline lookup yields CDR1 SGHRS and CDR2 YFSETQ. This CDR3 contains 16 residues. CDR3 in amino acids: CASSLEAARTNQPQHF. The CDR3 coding sequence is TGCGCCAGCAGCTTGGAGGCCGCGCGGACTAATCAGCCCCAGCATTTT. The variable domain in full, completed from reference TRBV5-1 and TRBJ1-5, reads KAGVTQTPRYLIKTRGQQVTLSCSPISGHRSVSWYQQTPGQGLQFLFEYFSETQRNKGNFPGRFSGRQFSNSRSEMNVSTLELGDSALYLCASSLEAARTNQPQHFGDGTRLSIL.

This clone was detected once. The CDR3 protein is CSVSGTEAFF. CDR3 nucleotides: TGCAGCGTTTCGGGCACTGAAGCTTTCTTT. The chain links TRBV29-1 to TRBJ1-1, with D hard to call. The CDR3 runs to 10 residues. V was shortened by 5 bases and J by 4 bases, with 5 bases between the two germline ends. Germline V gene data show CDR1 as SQVTM and CDR2 as ANQGSEA.

The chain uses TRBV12-5 and TRBJ2-1, with TRBD2 identical over 11 bases. Losses at the gene ends were 1 base for V and 5 bases for J; bases not matched to a gene: 4. CDR3 length: 16 amino acids. Germline CDR1 reads LGHNT; CDR2 reads FRNRAP. CDR3 in DNA: TGTGCTAGTGGTTTGGCCACTAGCGGGGGAGACAATGAGCAGTTCTTC. Its translation: CASGLATSGGDNEQFF.

Here the CDR3 DNA reads TGTGCTAGTGGCCGCACCCGCCAGAGAAGGGGCCCCGGGGAGCTGTTTTTT. It translates to CASGRTRQRRGPGELFF. The V and J genes are TRBV12-5 and TRBJ2-2; a possible D gene is TRBD1 (5 bases). CDR1 is LGHNT, CDR2 FRNRAP, per germline. V lost 6 bases to trimming and J lost 6 bases, with 23 bases between them. The CDR3 length is 17 residues.

V and J are TRBV6-5 and TRBJ2-2; D tentatively reads TRBD1 or TRBD2 (6 bases each). V was cut by 6 bases and J by 0 bases, with 11 bases left in between. CDR1 is MNHEY and CDR2 is SVGAGI in the germline V gene. The CDR3 consists of 15 residues. The CDR3 DNA follows: TGTGCCAGCAGCTACGGGGGCTCGAACACCGGGGAGCTGTTTTTT. Translated, it gives CASSYGGSNTGELFF.

This clone came up once. V gene TRBV27 combines with J gene TRBJ2-1, with 8 positions matching TRBD2. V lost 2 bases to trimming and J lost 8 bases; unmatched junction nucleotides: 11. The CDR3 consists of 16 residues. Germline lookup yields CDR1 MNHEY and CDR2 SMNVEV (reference sequence). CDR3 sequence (DNA): TGTGCCAGCAGTTTAGAGGGGTTCGGGCGGGGGGATGAGCAGTTCTTC. Translation gives CASSLEGFGRGDEQFF.

The chain uses TRBV5-1 and TRBJ2-1, with D possibly TRBD2 on 6 matching bases. The CDR3 has 14 residues. V dropped 7 bases and J dropped 3 bases, with 14 bases sitting between them. CDR1 SGHRS and CDR2 YFSETQ come from the germline V gene. CDR3 nucleotide sequence: TGCGCCAGCGGTCTGGGGGGACTCTACAATGAGCAGTTCTTC. Its translation is CASGLGGLYNEQFF.

The chain couples TRBV5-5 to TRBJ2-2; D may be TRBD2 (5 bases). Between the trimmed V and J ends, which lost 2 bases and 0 bases, there was a span of 11 bases. The CDR3 runs to 16 residues. Germline assignment: CDR1 SGHKS and CDR2 YYEKEE (reference sequence). The CDR3 DNA is TGTGCCAGCAGCTTAAACGGAGGTCCGAACACCGGGGAGCTGTTTTTT. It is translated as CASSLNGGPNTGELFF. Combining the CDR3 with reference TRBV5-5 and TRBJ2-2 gives the whole variable domain DAGVTQSPTHLIKTRGQQVTLRCSPISGHKSVSWYQQVLGQGPQFIFQYYEKEERGRGNFPDRFSARQFPNYSSELNVNALLLGDSALYLCASSLNGGPNTGELFFGEGSRLTVL.

This chain connects TRBV5-4 to TRBJ2-5; no firm D call. The CDR3 has 14 amino acids. Germline values: CDR1 SGHNT, CDR2 YYREEE (reference sequence). Between the trimmed V and J ends, which lost 4 bases and 4 bases, there was a span of 14 bases. The CDR3 DNA reads as TGTGCCAGCAGCGTCAGTCTTCTCCCAGAGACCCAGTACTTC. Its translation is CASSVSLLPETQYF. Variable domain in full (rest from reference TRBV5-4 and TRBJ2-5): ETGVTQSPTHLIKTRGQQVTLRCSSQSGHNTVSWYQQALGQGPQFIFQYYREEENGRGNFPPRFSGLQFPNYSSELNVNALELDDSALYLCASSVSLLPETQYFGPGTRLLVL.

This clone was seen just once. The chain joins TRBV9 to TRBJ2-7; 7 nucleotides line up with TRBD2. Germline lookup yields CDR1 SGDLS and CDR2 YYNGEE. The CDR3 totals 15 residues. V lost 3 bases and J lost 2; bases outside the gene matches: 8. The chain's CDR3 is CASSAGSGFPYEQYF. The CDR3 DNA follows: TGTGCCAGCAGCGCGGGTAGCGGGTTTCCCTACGAGCAGTACTTC. Drawing the rest from reference TRBV9 and TRBJ2-7, the complete variable domain is DSGVTQTPKHLITATGQRVTLRCSPRSGDLSVYWYQQSLDQGLQFLIQYYNGEERAKGNILERFSAQQFPDLHSELNLSSLELGDSALYFCASSAGSGFPYEQYFGPGTRLTVT.

As concerns this clone: Compared with germline, one end of the junction differs, possibly owing to a read error. This chain connects TRBV9 to TRBJ2-6, with 10 nucleotides matching TRBD1. Germline V CDR1 and CDR2: SGDLS, YYNGEE. The CDR3 loop spans 17 amino acids. The CDR3 loop is CASSSGTGVTGVNVLTF. The CDR3 region has the DNA TGTGCCAGCAGCTCCGGGACAGGGGTAACAGGGGTCAACGTCCTGACTTTC.

The chain joins TRBV7-3 to TRBJ2-1; 8 bases are shared with TRBD2. The CDR3 totals 15 residues. Germline CDR1 reads SGHTA; CDR2 reads FQGTGA. The J segment lost 6 bases and the V segment lost 5 bases, leaving 9 bases of the junction unmatched. The CDR3 coding sequence is TGTGCCAGCAGCCCGGGACTAGGTTTTCCCAATGAGCAGTTCTTC. The encoded protein is CASSPGLGFPNEQFF.

The rearrangement uses TRBV12-5 and TRBJ2-3; D remains ambiguous. CDR3 length equals 16 residues. The V gene's germline CDR1 is LGHNT and CDR2 FRNRAP. V was cut by 2 bases and J by 6 bases, with 18 bases left in between. The CDR3 loop reads CASGLSGTPSPDTQYF. In DNA form, the CDR3 reads TGTGCTAGTGGTTTGTCAGGTACCCCAAGCCCCGATACGCAGTATTTT.

The CDR3 DNA is TGTGCCAGCAGTTTTGGCCGGACAGGGCGCGGCTACACCTTC. Translating it yields CASSFGRTGRGYTF. The V gene is TRBV27, the J gene TRBJ1-2, with TRBD1 matching over 8 bases. Germline-derived CDR1 and CDR2 are MNHEY and SMNVEV (reference sequence). The CDR3 totals 14 residues. Unmatched junction bases numbered 8, after V lost 3 bases and J lost 8 bases.

CDR3 residues: CASGRDSGPGETQYF. CDR3 coding DNA: TGCGCCAGCGGCAGAGATAGCGGGCCTGGGGAGACCCAGTACTTC. The chain couples TRBV10-1 to TRBJ2-5; 7 bases are a match to TRBD2. CDR3 length: 15 amino acids. The germline V gene encodes CDR1 WNHNN and CDR2 SYGVQD (reference sequence). V lost 8 bases and J lost 5; bases outside the gene matches: 14.

The gene calls are TRBV6-1 and TRBJ2-7; D perhaps matches TRBD2 (6 bases). V was clipped by 1 base and J by 2 bases, with 12 bases between them. Germline V gene lookup returns CDR1 MNHNS and CDR2 SASEGT. This CDR3 comprises 15 residues. CDR3: CASSEDGSGTYEQYF. The CDR3 DNA is TGTGCCAGCAGTGAAGACGGTAGCGGAACCTACGAGCAGTACTTC.

This rearrangement joins TRBV10-1 to TRBJ2-1, with 14 bases that match TRBD2. The CDR3 runs to 18 residues. Germline V lookup: CDR1 WNHNN, CDR2 SYGVQD (reference sequence). V lost 6 bases and J lost 5; bases outside the gene matches: 12. The CDR3 reads CASSRLAGGPSRNNEQFF. The CDR3 DNA is TGCGCCAGCAGCCGACTAGCGGGAGGGCCCTCAAGGAACAATGAGCAGTTCTTC.

This clone was recorded only once. V gene TRBV2 combines with J gene TRBJ2-5, with 8 bases matching TRBD1. Unmatched junction bases numbered 9, after V lost 8 bases and J lost 1 base. CDR3 size: 15 residues. The germline CDR1 and CDR2 sequences are SNHLY and FYNNEI. The CDR3, as DNA: TGTGCCAGCGCCGGACAGGGTCTTCCCCAAGAGACCCAGTACTTC. Protein product: CASAGQGLPQETQYF.

This clone was recorded a few times. V and J are TRBV19 and TRBJ1-1, with a tentative D call TRBD1 (5 bases). V lost 3 bases and J 3 bases, leaving 5 bases between the germline ends. The CDR3 contains 12 residues. CDR1 and CDR2 (germline): LNHDA, SQIVND (reference sequence). CDR3 nucleotide sequence: TGTGCCAGTAGTATGGGGCACACTGAAGCTTTCTTT. Translation gives CASSMGHTEAFF. The full variable domain, with the rest looked up from reference TRBV19 and TRBJ1-1, is DGGITQSPKYLFRKEGQNVTLSCEQNLNHDAMYWYRQDPGQGLRLIYYSQIVNDFQKGDIAEGYSVSREKKESFPLTVTSAQKNPTAFYLCASSMGHTEAFFGQGTRLTVV.

The rearrangement joins TRBV27 to TRBJ2-5; 7 nucleotides agree with TRBD1. The J call may be faulty, since TRBJ2-7 better matches the DNA end. This CDR3 region has 16 residues. Germline loops: CDR1 MNHEY, CDR2 SMNVEV (reference sequence). The CDR3 here is CASSLSLGTDTYEQYF. The CDR3 DNA follows: TGTGCCAGCAGTTTATCGCTAGGGACAGATACCTACGAGCAGTACTTC.

This sequence joins TRBV5-1 and TRBJ1-6; tentative D call: TRBD1 (6 bases). The germline V gene has CDR1 SGHRS and CDR2 YFSETQ. The germline V and J ends were trimmed by 1 base and 7 bases, with 15 bases remaining between them. CDR3 length: 16 amino acids. CDR3 loop: CASSLRGGQRNSPLHF. The CDR3 nucleotides are TGCGCCAGCAGCTTGAGGGGGGGGCAAAGAAATTCACCCCTCCACTTT.